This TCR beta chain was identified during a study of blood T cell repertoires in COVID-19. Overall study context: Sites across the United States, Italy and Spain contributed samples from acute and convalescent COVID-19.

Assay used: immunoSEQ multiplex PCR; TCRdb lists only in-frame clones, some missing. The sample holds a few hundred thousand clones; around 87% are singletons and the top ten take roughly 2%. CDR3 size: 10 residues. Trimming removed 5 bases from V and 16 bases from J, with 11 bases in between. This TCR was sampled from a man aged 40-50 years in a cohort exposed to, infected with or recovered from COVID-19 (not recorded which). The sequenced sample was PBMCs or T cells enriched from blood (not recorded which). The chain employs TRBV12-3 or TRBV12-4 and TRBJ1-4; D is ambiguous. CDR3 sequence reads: CASSQRHQFF. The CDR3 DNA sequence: TGTGCCAGCAGTCAAAGACACCAGTTTTTT.